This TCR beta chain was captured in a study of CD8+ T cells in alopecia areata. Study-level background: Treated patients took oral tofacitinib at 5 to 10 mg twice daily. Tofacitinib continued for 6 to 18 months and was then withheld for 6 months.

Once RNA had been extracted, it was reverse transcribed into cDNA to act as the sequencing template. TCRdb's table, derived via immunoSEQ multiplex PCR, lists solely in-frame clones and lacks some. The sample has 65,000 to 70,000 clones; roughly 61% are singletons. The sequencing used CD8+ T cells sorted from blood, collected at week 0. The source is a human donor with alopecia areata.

The CDR3 sequence: CASSTGTENTGELFF. The CDR3, as DNA: TGCGCCAGCAGCACAGGGACAGAGAACACCGGGGAGCTGTTTTTT. This chain joins TRBV5-1 and TRBJ2-2, with 7 bases aligning to TRBD1. The V and J ends lost 4 bases and 1 base, in that order; junction bases with no gene match: 4. This CDR3 comprises 15 residues. Looked up from germline, CDR1 is SGHRS and CDR2 is YFSETQ.